The rows below give T cell receptor beta chains drawn from one sample of a study of CD8 T cells in ankylosing spondylitis. TCRdb ran MiXCR on the 5' RACE reads and lists one entry per CDR3 protein. This sample has 250,000 or so distinct CDR3 sequences; 15% to 20% occur once, and the top ten carry around a third. Specimen: blood, either unsorted or a sorted T cell fraction (not recorded which). The receptors shown here come from a male donor with ankylosing spondylitis or in good health (not recorded which). Both conserved end residues are part of each CDR3. The D gene is left open where the match is weak. The size field is filled for only some rows; it gives once, few, many or a size class.

J gene: TRBJ2-1
V gene: TRBV27
clone size: NA
D gene: NA
CDR3 DNA: TGTGCCAGCAGTTTACCCTCGGGACCACAGTTCTTC
CDR3 protein: CASSLPSGPQFF

J gene: TRBJ2-7
V gene: TRBV11-2
clone size: many
D gene: NA
CDR3 DNA: TGTGCCAGCAGCCCAGCCCGACAGGATAACTACGAGCAGTACTTC
CDR3 protein: CASSPARQDNYEQYF

J gene: TRBJ2-1
V gene: TRBV4-3
clone size: NA
D gene: NA
CDR3 DNA: TGCGCCAGCAGCCAAGATGGGGCCGGGACTGGTGGTCACGATGAGCAGTTCTTC
CDR3 protein: CASSQDGAGTGGHDEQFF

J gene: TRBJ2-3
V gene: TRBV6-5
clone size: few
D gene: NA
CDR3 DNA: TGTGCCAGCAGTTACCTGGGACATTTGGTAGCAGATACGCAGTATTTT
CDR3 protein: CASSYLGHLVADTQYF

J gene: TRBJ2-2
V gene: TRBV12-3/TRBV12-4
clone size: few
D gene: NA
CDR3 DNA: TGTGCCACCCCGGACATCAACACCGGGGAGCTGTTTTTT
CDR3 protein: CATPDINTGELFF

J gene: TRBJ2-7
V gene: TRBV29-1
clone size: NA
D gene: TRBD1
CDR3 DNA: TGCAGCGTTGAGTTGAGGGACAGGGGCTACGAGCAGTACTTC
CDR3 protein: CSVELRDRGYEQYF

J gene: TRBJ2-7
V gene: TRBV7-9
clone size: NA
D gene: NA
CDR3 DNA: TGTGCCAGCAGCCCCGGAGGGCGAGGCGAGCAGTACTTC
CDR3 protein: CASSPGGRGEQYF

J gene: TRBJ1-5
V gene: TRBV4-2
clone size: few
D gene: TRBD1
CDR3 DNA: TGTGCCAGCAGCGGCCGGGGACAGGGGTCCGCGTGGGGAAATCAGCCCCAGCATTTT
CDR3 protein: CASSGRGQGSAWGNQPQHF

J gene: TRBJ2-2
V gene: TRBV7-9
clone size: few
D gene: NA
CDR3 DNA: TGTGCCAGCAGCTTCGACTTTACCGGGGAGCTGTTTTTT
CDR3 protein: CASSFDFTGELFF

J gene: TRBJ1-1
V gene: TRBV4-2
clone size: many
D gene: NA
CDR3 DNA: TGTGCCAGCAGCCAAGAAACGGGGTATACTGAAGCTTTCTTT
CDR3 protein: CASSQETGYTEAFF

J gene: TRBJ2-3
V gene: TRBV5-6
clone size: NA
D gene: TRBD2
CDR3 DNA: TGTGCCAGCAGCCGGCCCCTAGCGGGAGACACAGATACGCAGTATTTT
CDR3 protein: CASSRPLAGDTDTQYF

J gene: TRBJ2-7
V gene: TRBV6-2/TRBV6-3
clone size: NA
D gene: NA
CDR3 DNA: TGTGCCAGCAGTTACCGCGTTGGACAGACCTACTACGAGCAGTACTTC
CDR3 protein: CASSYRVGQTYYEQYF

J gene: TRBJ2-2
V gene: TRBV6-5
clone size: few
D gene: TRBD1
CDR3 DNA: TGTGCCAGCAGTTACTCCCACAGACAGGGGTCGAACACCGGGGAGCTGTTTTTT
CDR3 protein: CASSYSHRQGSNTGELFF

J gene: TRBJ1-1
V gene: TRBV28
clone size: NA
D gene: NA
CDR3 DNA: TGTGCCAGCAGTTTAGCAGAGTACAATCCTGAAGCTTTCTTT
CDR3 protein: CASSLAEYNPEAFF

J gene: TRBJ1-1
V gene: TRBV29-1
clone size: NA
D gene: NA
CDR3 DNA: TGCAGCGTTGACGGGAGTGGGATAAACACTGAAGCTTTCTTT
CDR3 protein: CSVDGSGINTEAFF

J gene: TRBJ2-5
V gene: TRBV9
clone size: many
D gene: NA
CDR3 DNA: TGTGCCAGCAGCGTAGAGGGACGGATTCGAGAGACCCAGTACTTC
CDR3 protein: CASSVEGRIRETQYF

J gene: TRBJ2-7
V gene: TRBV20-1
clone size: NA
D gene: NA
CDR3 DNA: TGCAGTTTAGGCGGGCTAGCAGTCTACGAGCAGTACTTC
CDR3 protein: CSLGGLAVYEQYF

J gene: TRBJ2-3
V gene: TRBV12-3/TRBV12-4
clone size: few
D gene: NA
CDR3 DNA: TGTGCCAGCAGCACTGAATTAGACGCCCAGTATTTT
CDR3 protein: CASSTELDAQYF

J gene: TRBJ1-2
V gene: TRBV4-1
clone size: many
D gene: NA
CDR3 DNA: TGCGCCACCTCGGACACCATCTATGGCTACACCTTC
CDR3 protein: CATSDTIYGYTF

J gene: TRBJ2-3
V gene: TRBV28
clone size: NA
D gene: TRBD2
CDR3 DNA: TGTGCCAGCAGTTTATGGGGACTACACACAGATACGCAGTATTTT
CDR3 protein: CASSLWGLHTDTQYF

J gene: TRBJ2-1
V gene: TRBV3-1
clone size: many
D gene: TRBD2
CDR3 DNA: TGTGCCAGCAGCCAAGATAGAACTAGCGGATCCAATGAGCAGTTCTTC
CDR3 protein: CASSQDRTSGSNEQFF

J gene: TRBJ1-4
V gene: TRBV11-1
clone size: NA
D gene: NA
CDR3 DNA: TGTGCCAGCAGCTTAGGCCGCGGAGGAGGGATGGGGAGGAATGAAAAACTGTTTTTT
CDR3 protein: CASSLGRGGGMGRNEKLFF

J gene: TRBJ2-5
V gene: TRBV20-1
clone size: few
D gene: TRBD1
CDR3 DNA: TGCAGTGCTTCCCCCGGGACAGGGGGGCTAAAGAACCAAGAGACCCAGTACTTC
CDR3 protein: CSASPGTGGLKNQETQYF

J gene: TRBJ2-1
V gene: TRBV29-1
clone size: many
D gene: TRBD2
CDR3 DNA: TGCAGCGTTGAAGCGGGACTACCCCCGGAGCAGTTCTTC
CDR3 protein: CSVEAGLPPEQFF

J gene: TRBJ2-7
V gene: TRBV6-1
clone size: NA
D gene: TRBD2
CDR3 DNA: TGTGCCAGCAGTGATTTCCGGGGGGGCGAGCAGTACTTC
CDR3 protein: CASSDFRGGEQYF

J gene: TRBJ2-7
V gene: TRBV4-3
clone size: NA
D gene: TRBD2
CDR3 DNA: TGCGCCAGCAGCCAGCACGGGGGGTACGAGCAGTACTTC
CDR3 protein: CASSQHGGYEQYF

J gene: TRBJ2-7
V gene: TRBV6-5
clone size: once
D gene: TRBD2
CDR3 DNA: TGTGCCAGCAGTTACTCCAGCGGGAGGGTCTACGAGCAGTACTTC
CDR3 protein: CASSYSSGRVYEQYF

J gene: TRBJ2-5
V gene: TRBV9
clone size: few
D gene: NA
CDR3 DNA: TGTGCCAGCAGCGTAGGTGGCAGAGGAGCAGAGACCCAGTACTTC
CDR3 protein: CASSVGGRGAETQYF

J gene: TRBJ2-7
V gene: TRBV5-1
clone size: many
D gene: NA
CDR3 DNA: TGTGCCAGCAGTTTATATGGGGGCTACGAGCAGTACTTC
CDR3 protein: CASSLYGGYEQYF

J gene: TRBJ2-7
V gene: TRBV7-8
clone size: many
D gene: TRBD2
CDR3 DNA: TGTGCCAGCAGCCTGACACTAGCGGGAGTTTACGAGCAGTACTTC
CDR3 protein: CASSLTLAGVYEQYF

J gene: TRBJ2-1
V gene: TRBV9
clone size: few
D gene: NA
CDR3 DNA: TGTGCCAGCAGCGTAGGCGGGGCGCTGAATGAGCAGTTCTTC
CDR3 protein: CASSVGGALNEQFF

J gene: TRBJ2-5
V gene: TRBV6-1
clone size: NA
D gene: TRBD2
CDR3 DNA: TGTGCCAGCATATCGCGGGAGTTTAAAGAGACCCAGTACTTC
CDR3 protein: CASISREFKETQYF

J gene: TRBJ2-5
V gene: TRBV20-1
clone size: NA
D gene: TRBD2
CDR3 DNA: TGCAGTGCTAGAGACCCAGCGGGAGGCGGGACCCAGTACTTC
CDR3 protein: CSARDPAGGGTQYF

J gene: TRBJ2-1
V gene: TRBV3-1
clone size: NA
D gene: NA
CDR3 DNA: TGTCCCAGCAGCCAAGAGCTACTAGACCACAATGAGCAGTTCTTC
CDR3 protein: CPSSQELLDHNEQFF

J gene: TRBJ2-3
V gene: TRBV7-8
clone size: few
D gene: TRBD2
CDR3 DNA: TGTGCCAGCAGCTCAGTCGGGACTAGCGTGTTCACAGATACGCAGTATTTT
CDR3 protein: CASSSVGTSVFTDTQYF

J gene: TRBJ2-7
V gene: TRBV29-1
clone size: NA
D gene: TRBD2
CDR3 DNA: TGCAGCGTTCGCCTACTAGCGGGAGTCGAGCAGTACTTC
CDR3 protein: CSVRLLAGVEQYF

J gene: TRBJ1-1
V gene: TRBV14
clone size: few
D gene: NA
CDR3 DNA: TGTGCCAGCACCCTCGGGGGGGCAGGAGAAGCTTTCTTT
CDR3 protein: CASTLGGAGEAFF

J gene: TRBJ1-5
V gene: TRBV11-3
clone size: many
D gene: NA
CDR3 DNA: TGTGCCAGCCCCCTCTCCCCACAGGGTAGTCAGCCCCAGCATTTT
CDR3 protein: CASPLSPQGSQPQHF

J gene: TRBJ2-2
V gene: TRBV29-1
clone size: NA
D gene: TRBD1
CDR3 DNA: TGCAGCGTCGTTTCGGGACAGGGGCTGAACACCGGGGAGCTGTTTTTT
CDR3 protein: CSVVSGQGLNTGELFF

J gene: TRBJ2-1
V gene: TRBV11-1
clone size: NA
D gene: TRBD2
CDR3 DNA: TGTGCCAGCAGCACGAACCCCGGGACTAGCGGGAGATTGAATGAGCAGTTCTTC
CDR3 protein: CASSTNPGTSGRLNEQFF

J gene: TRBJ2-2
V gene: TRBV11-1
clone size: few
D gene: NA
CDR3 DNA: TGTGCCAGCAGCTTGGGGCCGGGGGCGGAGGCCGGGGAGCTGTTTTTT
CDR3 protein: CASSLGPGAEAGELFF

J gene: TRBJ2-1
V gene: TRBV7-8
clone size: NA
D gene: TRBD2
CDR3 DNA: TGTGCCAGCAGCTTAGCGGAGCGGGAAAATTACAATGAGCAGTTCTTC
CDR3 protein: CASSLAERENYNEQFF

J gene: TRBJ2-7
V gene: TRBV25-1
clone size: few
D gene: NA
CDR3 DNA: TGTGCCAGCAGTGAATGGGGCTACGAGCAGTACTTC
CDR3 protein: CASSEWGYEQYF

J gene: TRBJ1-5
V gene: TRBV27
clone size: NA
D gene: TRBD1
CDR3 DNA: TGTGCCAGCAGTTCGACAGGGGGCGGCAATCAGCCCCAGCATTTT
CDR3 protein: CASSSTGGGNQPQHF

J gene: TRBJ2-1
V gene: TRBV19
clone size: NA
D gene: TRBD1
CDR3 DNA: TGTGCCAGTAGTTTCGGGACAGGAGTTTACAATGAGCAGTTCTTC
CDR3 protein: CASSFGTGVYNEQFF

J gene: TRBJ2-5
V gene: TRBV3-1
clone size: NA
D gene: NA
CDR3 DNA: TGTGCCAGCAGCCAAACATGGGGTTACCAAGAGACCCAGTACTTC
CDR3 protein: CASSQTWGYQETQYF

J gene: TRBJ2-3
V gene: TRBV3-1
clone size: few
D gene: NA
CDR3 DNA: TGTGCCAGCAGCCAAGATGATGGGGGAGGCGGCACAGATACGCAGTATTTT
CDR3 protein: CASSQDDGGGGTDTQYF

J gene: TRBJ2-1
V gene: TRBV14
clone size: NA
D gene: TRBD2
CDR3 DNA: TGTGCCAGCAGCCCCTTACCGGGAGGATACCATGAGCAGTTCTTC
CDR3 protein: CASSPLPGGYHEQFF

J gene: TRBJ2-7
V gene: TRBV9
clone size: NA
D gene: TRBD1
CDR3 DNA: TGTGCCAGCAGCCTTGGGGGGGGACAGGGCTACGAGCAGTACTTC
CDR3 protein: CASSLGGGQGYEQYF

J gene: TRBJ2-7
V gene: TRBV29-1
clone size: few
D gene: NA
CDR3 DNA: TGCAGCACCTCAAGTGGGGGCCACGAGCAGTACTTC
CDR3 protein: CSTSSGGHEQYF

J gene: TRBJ2-3
V gene: TRBV7-9
clone size: NA
D gene: NA
CDR3 DNA: TGTGCCAGCAGCCTTTCAGAGTCCCCAGATACGCAGTATTTT
CDR3 protein: CASSLSESPDTQYF

J gene: TRBJ2-4
V gene: TRBV4-1
clone size: few
D gene: NA
CDR3 DNA: TGCGCCAGCAGCCAAGGGCAGGGAAGGTTCAAAAACATTCAGTACTTC
CDR3 protein: CASSQGQGRFKNIQYF

J gene: TRBJ2-3
V gene: TRBV10-2
clone size: few
D gene: NA
CDR3 DNA: TGCGCCAGCAGTGACAGGATGGTTGGAGATACGCAGTATTTT
CDR3 protein: CASSDRMVGDTQYF

J gene: TRBJ1-2
V gene: TRBV6-4
clone size: NA
D gene: NA
CDR3 DNA: TGTGCCAGCAGTGATGGGACCCAACCTATGGATGGCTACACCTTC
CDR3 protein: CASSDGTQPMDGYTF

J gene: TRBJ2-1
V gene: TRBV20-1
clone size: NA
D gene: NA
CDR3 DNA: TGCAGTGCTTCGGACAGCGCGACCAATGAGCAGTTCTTC
CDR3 protein: CSASDSATNEQFF

J gene: TRBJ2-2
V gene: TRBV25-1
clone size: many
D gene: NA
CDR3 DNA: TGTGCCAGCAGTGAATACTCCGGACTAACCGGGGAGCTGTTTTTT
CDR3 protein: CASSEYSGLTGELFF

J gene: TRBJ2-2
V gene: TRBV10-3
clone size: NA
D gene: NA
CDR3 DNA: TGTGCCATCAGTGAGTCGACGAGCAGGGCCGGGGAGCTGTTTTTT
CDR3 protein: CAISESTSRAGELFF

J gene: TRBJ2-7
V gene: TRBV12-3/TRBV12-4
clone size: many
D gene: NA
CDR3 DNA: TGTGCCAGCAGTCCAAGCTCCGAGCAGTACTTC
CDR3 protein: CASSPSSEQYF

J gene: TRBJ2-2
V gene: TRBV5-1
clone size: few
D gene: NA
CDR3 DNA: TGCGCCAGCAGCTGGACCGGGGAGCTGTTTTTT
CDR3 protein: CASSWTGELFF

J gene: TRBJ2-1
V gene: TRBV9
clone size: many
D gene: NA
CDR3 DNA: TGTGCCAGCAGCGTACTTGGCGGCCGGGATTACAATGAGCAGTTCTTC
CDR3 protein: CASSVLGGRDYNEQFF